This T cell receptor (beta chain) was retrieved from a study of lymphopenia after photon versus proton radiotherapy. Study-level findings and limits: Authors raise, but do not show, better survival with proton therapy. In patients who died, overall survival fell as post-nadir TCR diversity dropped more. Oligoclonal CD8+ Temra expansion after nadir drove photon patients' diversity drop. Under photons, naive T cells and diversity fell while effector/memory populations rose.

On this clone itself: Its target is not known.

Losses at the gene ends were 6 bases for V and 2 bases for J; bases not matched to a gene: 7. The CDR3 has 16 residues. Germline CDR1 is GTSNPN and CDR2 is SVGIG (reference sequence). This table comes from immunoSEQ multiplex PCR, and its TCRdb copy is limited to in-frame clones, with some not included. This sample has around 55,000 clones; less than 85% occur once, and the top ten carry approximately 2%. Source: peripheral blood, taken from a patient treated with proton-based radiotherapy. The source of this sequence is a man in his sixties with pancreatic cancer. The J gene is TRBJ2-1, the V gene TRBV30, with 13 positions matching TRBD2. For the CDR3, the DNA is TGTGCCTGCGCTTCCGGGACTAGCGGGACCTACAATGAGCAGTTCTTC. This codes for CACASGTSGTYNEQFF.